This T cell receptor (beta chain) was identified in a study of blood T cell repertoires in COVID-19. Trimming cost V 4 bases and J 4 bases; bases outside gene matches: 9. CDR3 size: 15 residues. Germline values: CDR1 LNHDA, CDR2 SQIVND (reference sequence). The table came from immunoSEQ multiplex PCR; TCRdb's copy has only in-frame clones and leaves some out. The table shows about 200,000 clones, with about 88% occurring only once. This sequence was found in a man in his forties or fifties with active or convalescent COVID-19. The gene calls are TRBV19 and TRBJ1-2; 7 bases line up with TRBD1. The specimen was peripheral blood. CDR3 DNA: TGTGCCAGTAGTACCCAAACCGGGACAGCCTATGGCTACACCTTC. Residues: CASSTQTGTAYGYTF.